The sequence of this T cell receptor (beta chain) was determined in a study of a mutant IDH1 vaccine in newly diagnosed glioma. Study in general: The treated population exhibited a male proportion of around 62%, a female proportion of about 38%, and a mean age of approximately 42 years. Before enrollment, the patients had been treated with radiotherapy alone, temozolomide alone, or both together. Most of them had received both.

Assay: immunoSEQ multiplex PCR; the TCRdb copy retains only in-frame clones and omits some. The sample includes around 54,000 clones, about 82% of them seen just once. Trimming left V 5 bases short and J 7 bases short, with 11 bases between. The CDR3 covers 13 residues. Germline CDR1 reads SNHLY; CDR2 reads FYNNEI. The sample's time point: baseline, week 1 (first vaccination visit). Documented treatment: pre-vaccination baseline after standard-of-care therapy. Tumors from donors were new WHO grade 3 or 4 IDH1-mutant astrocytomas with ATRX loss. The sequence was obtained from a man aged 18 to 35 with glioma. This chain joins TRBV2 and TRBJ1-4; D gene uncertain. The sample here was PBMCs, taken from a glioma patient treated with radiotherapy, temozolomide or both. CDR3 in DNA: TGTGCCAGCAGTCTATGGCGAGGTGAAAAACTGTTTTTT. Translation: CASSLWRGEKLFF. The full variable domain, completed using reference TRBV2 and TRBJ1-4, is EPEVTQTPSHQVTQMGQEVILRCVPISNHLYFYWYRQILGQKVEFLVSFYNNEISEKSEIFDDQFSVERPDGSNFTLKIRSTKLEDSAMYFCASSLWRGEKLFFGSGTQLSVL.